These 23 T cell receptor beta chains share one sample of origin, sequenced in a study of blood T cells in healthy people across ages. Alongside a J-beta primer mix, a sample-barcoded 5' primer served in a second PCR lasting roughly 7 to 11 cycles. TCRdb re-called the 5' RACE reads through MiXCR, storing one row per CDR3 protein. The table records hundreds of thousands of distinct CDR3 sequences, approximately 30% of them present only once. The sample taken for sequencing was blood. The receptors derive from a woman older than 75 in good health.

The sample holds many counts of this clonotype. The genes are TRBV11-1 and TRBJ1-2; maybe TRBD1 (6 bases). The CDR3 spans 15 residues. V lost 5 bases to trimming and J lost 5 bases, with 18 bases between them. Per the germline V gene, CDR1 is SGHAT and CDR2 is FQDESV (reference sequence). CDR3 in DNA: TGTGCCAGCAGCCCAGGAGGACAGTCGATGTATGGCTACACCTTC. This encodes CASSPGGQSMYGYTF.

This clonotype occurred a few times. The V call is TRBV30, the J call TRBJ2-3, with a possible D match to TRBD2 (7 bases). The CDR3 contains 16 residues. V was shortened by 0 bases and J by 3 bases, with 16 bases between the two germline ends. Germline values: CDR1 GTSNPN, CDR2 SVGIG (reference sequence). The DNA for the CDR3 is TGTGCCTGGAGTGTACCAGGGGTCGGGAGGACAGATACGCAGTATTTT. This translates into CAWSVPGVGRTDTQYF.

Ten or more counts support this clonotype. The chain couples TRBV4-1 to TRBJ2-3; D gene unclear. V was cut by 4 bases and J by 4 bases, with 15 bases left in between. Germline V gene data show CDR1 as MGHRA and CDR2 as YSYEKL. The CDR3 runs 15 residues. The CDR3 is CASSLLGLTADTQYF. The CDR3, as DNA: TGCGCCAGCAGCCTTTTGGGTCTGACTGCAGATACGCAGTATTTT.

Details on this clonotype: A read error is possible here, since a much larger clone lies one base away. The chain carries TRBV6-2 or TRBV6-3 and TRBJ1-2; maybe TRBD1 (6 bases). CDR3 length equals 15 residues. In germline, CDR1 is MNHEY, CDR2 SVGEGT. Trimming took 6 bases from V and 7 from J, leaving 21 bases between them. In nucleotides, the CDR3 is TGTGCCAGCAGACCGGAGACGGGTCTAGGGGGTGGCTACACCTTC. Amino acid sequence: CASRPETGLGGGYTF.

This clonotype was found many times. V is TRBV27 and J is TRBJ2-7; 8 nucleotides agree with TRBD1. Germline assignment: CDR1 MNHEY and CDR2 SMNVEV (reference sequence). This CDR3 is 15 amino acids long. V trimming: 5 bases; J trimming: 6 bases; junction bases outside the gene matches: 12. DNA of the CDR3: TGTGCCAGCAGTCTAAGGCGTGGACAGGGAGGCGAGCAGTACTTC. It is translated as CASSLRRGQGGEQYF.

The chain recombines TRBV7-2 with TRBJ1-5, with no clear D. The CDR3 is made up of 15 amino acids. Trimming stripped 1 base from V and 0 bases from J, with 7 bases between. CDR1 is SGHTA, CDR2 FQGNSA, per germline. CDR3 in amino acids: CASSLVRNSNQPQHF. CDR3 nucleotides: TGTGCCAGCAGCTTAGTGCGGAATAGCAATCAGCCCCAGCATTTT.

This clonotype was picked up many times. The chain recombines TRBV29-1 with TRBJ2-7; 11 bases agree with TRBD1. Germline V gene sequence: CDR1 SQVTM, CDR2 ANQGSEA. With 5 bases clipped from V and 4 bases from J, the junction kept 7 bases outside the gene matches. This CDR3 spans 14 amino acids. The DNA for the CDR3 is TGCAGCGTTAGGACAGGGGGCAGCGGATACGAGCAGTACTTC. Translating it yields CSVRTGGSGYEQYF.

This clonotype was detected only once. The chain recombines TRBV9 with TRBJ2-1; D is unresolved. The J call may be wrong; the DNA end is better matched by TRBJ2-7. This CDR3 has 16 residues. Germline V lookup: CDR1 SGDLS, CDR2 YYNGEE. The CDR3 nucleotides are TGTGCCAGCAGCGTAGGGACGAGCGCACCCTACAATGAGCAGTACTTC. Encoded protein: CASSVGTSAPYNEQYF.

In this sample, this clonotype turned up once. This chain uses TRBV20-1 with TRBJ1-1; D is perhaps TRBD1 (6 bases). Germline CDR1 DFQATT, CDR2 SNEGSKA (reference sequence). The CDR3 totals 15 residues. Trimming stripped 5 bases from V and 5 bases from J, with 21 bases between. CDR3 in amino acids: CSAPDTQRGRTEAFF. Written as DNA, the CDR3 is TGCAGTGCTCCGGACACCCAACGGGGGCGGACTGAAGCTTTCTTT.

This clonotype was counted ten times or more. The chain recombines TRBV7-2 with TRBJ1-6, with D unresolved. From germline, CDR1 is SGHTA and CDR2 FQGNSA. The CDR3 runs 14 residues. The V end lost 5 bases, the J end lost 10 bases, and 15 bases lay between the germline ends. CDR3 DNA: TGTGCCAGCAGCAAAGGGCAGTCCTTCTCACCCCTCCACTTT. It encodes CASSKGQSFSPLHF. Supplemented by reference TRBV7-2 and TRBJ1-6, the full variable domain reads GAGVSQSPSNKVTEKGKDVELRCDPISGHTALYWYRQSLGQGLEFLIYFQGNSAPDKSGLPSDRFSAERTGGSVSTLTIQRTQQEDSAVYLCASSKGQSFSPLHFGNGTRLTVT.

This clonotype was observed many times. The rearrangement joins TRBV9 to TRBJ2-7; D tentatively reads TRBD1 or TRBD2 (5 bases each). CDR1 SGDLS and CDR2 YYNGEE come from the germline V gene. There are 15 residues in the CDR3. With 0 bases removed from V and 4 bases from J, the gap between germline ends came to 14 bases. The CDR3 loop reads CASSVAPGSGYEQYF. Here the CDR3 DNA reads TGTGCCAGCAGCGTAGCTCCAGGGAGTGGATACGAGCAGTACTTC.

This clonotype was picked up many times. The rearrangement links TRBV12-3 or TRBV12-4 to TRBJ2-5; weak D call: TRBD2 (6 bases). The CDR3 is made up of 16 amino acids. V was shortened by 6 bases and J by 4 bases, with 21 bases between the two germline ends. Written as DNA, the CDR3 is TGTGCCAGCAGCCCCCCCCGGACAAGGCGGGGAGAGACCCAGTACTTC. Its translation is CASSPPRTRRGETQYF.

Points on this clonotype: With a much larger clone just one base away, this may be a read error. The chain carries TRBV20-1 and TRBJ2-2; 7 bases line up with TRBD2. The CDR3 length is 14 residues. Germline assignment: CDR1 DFQATT and CDR2 SNEGSKA (reference sequence). CDR3: CSASLGGSTGERFF. The CDR3 bases are TGCAGTGCTAGCCTGGGGGGGTCCACCGGGGAGCGGTTTTTT.

The chain combines TRBV20-1 with TRBJ2-1; D unresolved. V lost 7 bases and J lost 8, with 21 bases in between. The germline V gene encodes CDR1 DFQATT and CDR2 SNEGSKA (reference sequence). This CDR3 contains 14 residues. The CDR3 here is CSGEVWEHIDEQFF. The CDR3 DNA is TGCAGTGGTGAAGTGTGGGAACATATCGATGAGCAGTTCTTC.

The table lists this clonotype with many counts. V gene TRBV12-3 or TRBV12-4 combines with J gene TRBJ2-5, with D maybe TRBD2 (5 bases). The CDR3 is made up of 14 amino acids. V shed 0 bases and J shed 5 bases, with 10 bases lying between them. CDR3 sequence reads: CASSLANPGETQYF. In DNA, the CDR3 is TGTGCCAGCAGTTTAGCGAACCCGGGGGAGACCCAGTACTTC.

The chain joins TRBV30 to TRBJ1-4; 9 bases agree with TRBD1. The V and J ends lost 0 bases and 10 bases, in that order; junction bases with no gene match: 12. Germline-derived CDR1 and CDR2 are GTSNPN and SVGIG (reference sequence). This CDR3 has 16 amino acids. The CDR3 DNA follows: TGTGCCTGGAGTGTGCAGACCGGGACAGGGATCGGAAAACTGTTTTTT. It is translated as CAWSVQTGTGIGKLFF. Combining the CDR3 with reference TRBV30 and TRBJ1-4 gives the whole variable domain SQTIHQWPATLVQPVGSPLSLECTVEGTSNPNLYWYRQAAGRGLQLLFYSVGIGQISSEVPQNLSASRPQDRQFILSSKKLLLSDSGFYLCAWSVQTGTGIGKLFFGSGTQLSVL.

This clonotype has a handful of counts. The chain couples TRBV6-6 to TRBJ2-5; 10 bases line up with TRBD1. The J segment lost 11 bases and the V segment lost 0 bases, leaving 0 bases of the junction unmatched. Germline V gene data show CDR1 as MNHNY and CDR2 as SVGAGI (reference sequence). The CDR3 has 12 residues. The CDR3 DNA sequence: TGTGCCAGCAGTTACTCGGGACAGGGGCAGTACTTC. Translated, it gives CASSYSGQGQYF.

In this sample, this clonotype turned up a few times. This chain joins TRBV28 and TRBJ1-5; D is uncertain. Trimming stripped 3 bases from V and 2 bases from J, with 8 bases between. Germline CDR1 and CDR2: MDHEN and SYDVKM. The CDR3 covers 14 residues. The CDR3 nucleotides read TGTGCCAGCAGTTTTAACAGAGGCAATCAGCCCCAGCATTTT. Amino acids: CASSFNRGNQPQHF.

This clonotype was counted a few times. The rearrangement links TRBV7-2 to TRBJ1-5, with D perhaps matching TRBD1 (6 bases). Per the germline V gene, CDR1 is SGHTA and CDR2 is FQGNSA. V gave up 6 bases and J gave up 2 bases, with 14 bases separating them. This CDR3 has 15 residues. Here the CDR3 DNA reads TGTGCCAGCAGGGTTCGTGGGGGCGGCAATCAGCCCCAGCATTTT. Protein product: CASRVRGGGNQPQHF.

This clonotype was seen repeatedly, ten times or more. J is TRBJ1-2 and V is TRBV5-6, with D perhaps TRBD1 (6 bases). The germline V gene has CDR1 SGHDT and CDR2 YYEEEE. The CDR3 extends over 14 amino acids. Deletions cut 4 bases from V and 5 bases from J, with 15 bases between. The CDR3 DNA reads TGTGCCAGCAGCCCAGGACAGTTAGTATATGGCTACACCTTC. This gives the protein CASSPGQLVYGYTF. Together with reference TRBV5-6 and TRBJ1-2, the CDR3 gives the full variable domain: DAGVTQSPTHLIKTRGQQVTLRCSPKSGHDTVSWYQQALGQGPQFIFQYYEEEERQRGNFPDRFSGHQFPNYSSELNVNALLLGDSALYLCASSPGQLVYGYTFGSGTRLTVV.

The chain carries TRBV5-1 and TRBJ2-1; D is unclear. The CDR3 extends over 12 amino acids. The V gene's germline CDR1 is SGHRS and CDR2 YFSETQ. The V and J ends lost 5 bases and 4 bases respectively, with 7 bases between them. CDR3 coding DNA: TGCGCCAGCAGAGTCGGGTACAATGAGCAGTTCTTC. Its translation is CASRVGYNEQFF.

This clonotype occurred many times. V gene TRBV5-1 combines with J gene TRBJ1-1; tentative D call: TRBD1 (6 bases). The CDR3 sequence is 13 residues long. Between the trimmed V and J ends, which lost 4 bases and 3 bases, there was a span of 10 bases. Germline V gene data show CDR1 as SGHRS and CDR2 as YFSETQ. In DNA, the CDR3 is TGCGCCAGCAGCGCTAACAGGGACACTGAAGCTTTCTTT. This encodes CASSANRDTEAFF.

This clonotype was observed many times. This rearrangement joins TRBV20-1 to TRBJ2-3, with D uncertain. Germline CDR1 reads DFQATT; CDR2 reads SNEGSKA (reference sequence). CDR3 length: 12 residues. V was trimmed by 1 base and J by 5 bases, leaving 7 bases between them. The CDR3 reads CSARGMQDTQYF. The CDR3 bases are TGCAGTGCTAGAGGGATGCAAGATACGCAGTATTTT.